Included here is one T cell receptor (beta chain) sequence, with context. This specimen belongs to a study of T cell changes during pregnancy in multiple sclerosis. TCRdb keeps only in-frame clones here, not all; method: immunoSEQ multiplex PCR. The top ten hold 0.45% to 0.6% of the sample, which has about 36,000 clones, around 90% seen once. The CDR3 contains 16 residues. With 5 bases removed from V and 0 bases from J, the gap between germline ends came to 11 bases. Per the germline V gene, CDR1 is MDHEN and CDR2 is SYDVKM. The chain links TRBV28 to TRBJ2-6; tentative D call: TRBD1 (6 bases). The origin of this receptor is a female donor with multiple sclerosis, enrolled in a pregnancy study. Sequences were derived from CD4+ T cells from peripheral blood mononuclear cells, sampled in the first trimester of pregnancy. In DNA form, the CDR3 reads TGTGCCAGCAGTGATGGGACACTCTCTGGGGCCAACGTCCTGACTTTC. Translating gives CASSDGTLSGANVLTF.